This T cell receptor beta chain was profiled in a study of T cell repertoires in cytomegalovirus infection. As for the study in general: Public TCR beta signatures indicated both CMV infection and matching HLA type.

Study-wide results and caveats: Carriers of CMV and the relevant HLA type were discriminated by public TCR beta frequency.

Remarks on this clonotype: Its antigen is not known.

TCRdb re-analysed the reads in MiXCR, keeping a single row per CDR3 protein. The sample has fewer than 200,000 distinct CDR3 sequences; under 15% are singletons. Trimming pared 0 bases from V and 0 bases from J, leaving 7 bases between. This CDR3 is built from 15 residues. In germline, CDR1 is SGHDT, CDR2 YYEEEE. The sequencing input was PBMCs. The receptor's source is a human donor in good health (CMV status not recorded). Some clones in this sample may be carry-over from other donors' samples. The rearrangement joins TRBV5-6 to TRBJ1-3, with D uncertain. The CDR3 bases are TGTGCCAGCAGCTTGGTGGCTCGCTCTGGAAACACCATATATTTT. Its protein product is CASSLVARSGNTIYF.